The T cell receptor (beta chain) described here comes from a study of blood T cell repertoires in COVID-19. About the research overall: Material from acute and convalescent COVID-19 was sourced from the United States, Italy and Spain.

This clone appeared once. In the authors' methods: It was from reference gene primer amplification that nucleated cell counts were estimated. Data came from immunoSEQ multiplex PCR; TCRdb stores just in-frame clones and leaves some out. The V and J calls and clone size were taken over from that table, and D and trimming were inferred from the DNA. The sample holds roughly 410,000 clones; around 90% are singletons and the top ten take more than 0.95%. In germline, CDR1 is SGDLS, CDR2 YYNGEE. V was pared by 5 bases and J by 4 bases, with 5 bases of the junction left unmatched. This CDR3 contains 14 residues.

The sequence derives from a man in his forties with acute or convalescent COVID-19. Sequencing input: peripheral blood. The V gene is TRBV9, the J gene TRBJ2-2, with TRBD2 matching 7 bases. CDR3 sequence: CASSLWGGTGELFF. The DNA for the CDR3 is TGTGCCAGCAGTCTTTGGGGGGGCACCGGGGAGCTGTTTTTT.